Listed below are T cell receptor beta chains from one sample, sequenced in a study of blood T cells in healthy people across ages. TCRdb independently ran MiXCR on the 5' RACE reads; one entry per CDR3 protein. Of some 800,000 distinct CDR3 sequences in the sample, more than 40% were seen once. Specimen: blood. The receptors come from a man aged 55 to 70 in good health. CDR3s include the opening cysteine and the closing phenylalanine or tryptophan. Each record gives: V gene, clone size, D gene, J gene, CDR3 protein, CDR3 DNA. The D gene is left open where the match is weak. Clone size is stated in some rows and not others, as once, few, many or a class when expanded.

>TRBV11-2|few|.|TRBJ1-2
CASSFSQPSYGYTF
TGTGCCAGCAGCTTTAGTCAACCTTCATACGGGTACACCTTC
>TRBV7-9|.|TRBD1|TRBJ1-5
CASSLAGTAGNQPQHF
TGTGCCAGCAGCTTAGCTGGGACAGCAGGTAATCAGCCCCAGCATTTT
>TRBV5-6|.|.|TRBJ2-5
CASSRLTSPPGETQYF
TGTGCCAGCAGCCGTCTCACTAGCCCCCCAGGTGAGACCCAGTACTTC
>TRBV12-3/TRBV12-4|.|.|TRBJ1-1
CANSLGRNTEAFF
TGTGCCAACAGTTTAGGTAGGAACACTGAAGCTTTCTTT
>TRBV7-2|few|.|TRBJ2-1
CASRGQAGDNEQFF
TGTGCCAGCAGAGGGCAGGCTGGAGACAATGAGCAGTTCTTC
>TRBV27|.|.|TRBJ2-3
CAGSFVDTQYF
TGTGCCGGCAGTTTTGTAGATACGCAGTATTTT
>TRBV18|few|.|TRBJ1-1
CASSPGGRSNTEAFF
TGTGCCAGCTCACCGGGCGGGCGGTCGAACACTGAAGCTTTCTTT
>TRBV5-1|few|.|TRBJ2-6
CASSLEAQFASGANVLTF
TGCGCCAGCAGCTTGGAAGCGCAGTTTGCTTCCGGGGCCAACGTCCTGACTTTC
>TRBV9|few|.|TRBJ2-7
CASSVVPQGFYEQYF
TGTGCCAGCAGCGTAGTCCCTCAGGGGTTCTACGAGCAGTACTTC
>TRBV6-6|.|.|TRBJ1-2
CASSSLGGVSYGYTF
TGTGCCAGCAGTTCCCTCGGGGGAGTCTCCTATGGCTACACCTTC
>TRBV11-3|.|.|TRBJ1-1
CASSAAGASGTEAFF
TGTGCCAGCAGCGCGGCAGGGGCGTCGGGGACTGAAGCTTTCTTT
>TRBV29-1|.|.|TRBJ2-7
CSVEGEDSYEQYF
TGCAGCGTTGAGGGCGAGGACTCCTACGAGCAGTACTTC
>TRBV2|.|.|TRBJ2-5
CAGSEGAEETQYF
TGTGCCGGCAGTGAGGGTGCCGAAGAGACCCAGTACTTC
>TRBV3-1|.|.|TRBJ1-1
CASSTRQTRNTEAFF
TGTGCCAGCAGCACCCGACAGACGAGAAACACTGAAGCTTTCTTT
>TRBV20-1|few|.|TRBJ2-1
CSARSLTRNEQFF
TGCAGTGCTAGATCCCTCACCCGCAATGAGCAGTTCTTC